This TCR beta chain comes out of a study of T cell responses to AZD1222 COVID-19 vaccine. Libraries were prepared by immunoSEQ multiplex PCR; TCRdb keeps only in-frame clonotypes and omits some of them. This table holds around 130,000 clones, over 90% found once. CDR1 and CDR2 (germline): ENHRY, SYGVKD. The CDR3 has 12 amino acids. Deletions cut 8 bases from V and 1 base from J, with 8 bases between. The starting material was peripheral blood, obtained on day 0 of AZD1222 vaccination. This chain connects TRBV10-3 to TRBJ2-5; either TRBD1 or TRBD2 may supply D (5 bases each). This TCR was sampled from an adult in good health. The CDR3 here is CAIRDVQETQYF. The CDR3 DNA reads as TGTGCCATCCGGGACGTCCAAGAGACCCAGTACTTC.